Listed below are T cell receptor beta chains from one sample, sequenced in a study of cytomegalovirus exposure and HLA in healthy donors. The assay was immunoSEQ multiplex PCR, and TCRdb's table has in-frame clones only and misses some. The table gives about 110,000 clones; the top ten clones make up roughly 6.6% of it. Sequencing input: PBMCs. The receptors were sampled from a man aged 35 to 55 in good health and CMV-seropositive. Each CDR3 is given with its conserved first and last residue. The D gene is left open where the match is weak.

d_gene,v_gene,j_gene,CDR3aa
TRBD2,TRBV29-1,TRBJ2-2,CSVVLAENTGELFF
NA,TRBV7-3,TRBJ2-7,CASVTYEQYF
NA,TRBV28,TRBJ1-2,CASSLLRGMDGYTF
NA,TRBV6-5,TRBJ2-7,CASYSSYEQYF
TRBD1,TRBV7-8,TRBJ2-7,CASSLEDRVPYEQYF
NA,TRBV20-1,TRBJ2-3,CSAQTGPTQYF
NA,TRBV9,TRBJ2-7,CASSVVGDTYEQYF
TRBD2,TRBV6-4,TRBJ2-3,CASSEAGGTDTQYF
NA,TRBV19,NA,CASSIATGWYEQYF
TRBD2,TRBV5-4,TRBJ2-3,CASSAEGLAGGPGGTDTQYF